This T cell receptor (beta chain) stems from a study of shared clonotypes between healthy human individuals. Each of the donors was a healthy adult who was HIV-negative and had not had a recent acute infection or vaccination. Researchers divided each subset's genomic DNA evenly across several immunoSEQ plates. Data came from immunoSEQ multiplex PCR; TCRdb stores just in-frame clones and leaves some out. The sample includes 150,000 to 200,000 clones, 66% seen only once; the top ten take over 9.5%. CDR1 is ENHRY, CDR2 SYGVKD, per germline. There are 15 residues in the CDR3. The junction had 8 bases not matched to a gene; V was cut back by 0 bases and J by 8 bases.

This rearrangement joins TRBV10-3 to TRBJ2-7, with 9 bases lining up with TRBD1. The TCR comes from a man in his thirties or forties in good health. Sequencing input: memory CD4+ T cells sorted from blood. Subset in this sample: CD45RA-negative fraction. The CDR3 DNA reads TGTGCCATCAGTGAGTCGATGGACAGGGGTCACCAGCAGTACTTC. This translates into CAISESMDRGHQQYF.